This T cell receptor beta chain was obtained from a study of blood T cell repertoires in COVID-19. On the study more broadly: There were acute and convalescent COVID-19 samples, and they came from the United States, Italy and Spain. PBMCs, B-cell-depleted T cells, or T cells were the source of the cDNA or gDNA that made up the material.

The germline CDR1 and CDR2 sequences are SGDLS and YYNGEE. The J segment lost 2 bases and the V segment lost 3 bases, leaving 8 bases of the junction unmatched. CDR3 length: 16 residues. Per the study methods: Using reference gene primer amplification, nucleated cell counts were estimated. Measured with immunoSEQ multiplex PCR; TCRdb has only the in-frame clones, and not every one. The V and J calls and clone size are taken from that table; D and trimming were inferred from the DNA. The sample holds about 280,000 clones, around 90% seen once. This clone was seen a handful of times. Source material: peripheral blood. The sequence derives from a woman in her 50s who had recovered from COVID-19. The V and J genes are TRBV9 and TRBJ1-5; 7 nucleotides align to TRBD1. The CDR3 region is CASSAHRGACNQPQHF. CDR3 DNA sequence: TGTGCCAGCAGCGCTCACAGGGGTGCGTGCAATCAGCCCCAGCATTTT.